This T cell receptor (beta chain) was sequenced during a study of blood T cell repertoires in COVID-19. Recruitment covered about 25 US areas and drew participants whose ages spanned roughly 18 to 100 years. The study recruited exposed participants who had met a COVID-19 case within 2 weeks before entry. In the study's own analysis: Amplification of reference gene primers was used by the study to estimate nucleated cell counts. Here immunoSEQ multiplex PCR was the method, and the copy in TCRdb shows in-frame clones only, minus some. The V and J calls and clone size are taken from that table; D and trimming were inferred from the DNA. The sample lists some 300,000 clones, around 92% seen once, with under 3.5% in the top ten. There are 16 residues in the CDR3. The germline V gene has CDR1 LGHDT and CDR2 YNNKEL (reference sequence). The germline V and J ends were trimmed by 5 bases and 0 bases, with 14 bases remaining between them.

V gene TRBV3-1 (or the pseudogene TRBV3-2) combines with J gene TRBJ1-3; D uncertain. Sequences were obtained from PBMCs or T cells enriched from blood (not recorded which). This sequence originates from a woman in her fifties or sixties who had been exposed to COVID-19. CDR3 DNA sequence: TGTGCCAGCAGCGGAGACCTCCATTACTCTGGAAACACCATATATTTT. Translation: CASSGDLHYSGNTIYF.